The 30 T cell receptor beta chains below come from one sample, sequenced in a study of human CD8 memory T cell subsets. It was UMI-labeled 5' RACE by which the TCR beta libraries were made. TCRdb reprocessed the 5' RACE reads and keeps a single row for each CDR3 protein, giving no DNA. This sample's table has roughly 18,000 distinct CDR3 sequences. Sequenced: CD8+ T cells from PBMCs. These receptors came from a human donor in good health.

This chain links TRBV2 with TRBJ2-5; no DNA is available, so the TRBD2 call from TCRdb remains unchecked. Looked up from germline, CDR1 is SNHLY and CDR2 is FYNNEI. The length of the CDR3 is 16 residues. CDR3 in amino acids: CASSDRMAGGPETQYF.

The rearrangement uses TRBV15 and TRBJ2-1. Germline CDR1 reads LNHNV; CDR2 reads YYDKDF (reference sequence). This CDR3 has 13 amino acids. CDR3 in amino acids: CATSNVKGYEQFF.

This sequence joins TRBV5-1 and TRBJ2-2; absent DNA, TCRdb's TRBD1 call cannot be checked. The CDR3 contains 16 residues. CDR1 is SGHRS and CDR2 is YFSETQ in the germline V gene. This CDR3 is CASSLSGGGNTGELFF.

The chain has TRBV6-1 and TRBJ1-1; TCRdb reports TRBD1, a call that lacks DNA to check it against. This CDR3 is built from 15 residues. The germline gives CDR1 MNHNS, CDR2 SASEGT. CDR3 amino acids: CASSDFPGLRTEAFF.

The CDR3 is CSVTGHLTTTSGYTF. The genes are TRBV29-1 and TRBJ1-2; as DNA is missing, the TRBD1 call by TCRdb cannot be tested. The CDR3 has 15 residues. CDR1 is SQVTM, CDR2 ANQGSEA, per germline.

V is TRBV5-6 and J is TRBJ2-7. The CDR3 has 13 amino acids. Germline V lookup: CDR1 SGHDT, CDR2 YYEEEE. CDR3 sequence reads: CASSLASFNEQYF. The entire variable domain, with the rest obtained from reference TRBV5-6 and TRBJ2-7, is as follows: DAGVTQSPTHLIKTRGQQVTLRCSPKSGHDTVSWYQQALGQGPQFIFQYYEEEERQRGNFPDRFSGHQFPNYSSELNVNALLLGDSALYLCASSLASFNEQYFGPGTRLTVT.

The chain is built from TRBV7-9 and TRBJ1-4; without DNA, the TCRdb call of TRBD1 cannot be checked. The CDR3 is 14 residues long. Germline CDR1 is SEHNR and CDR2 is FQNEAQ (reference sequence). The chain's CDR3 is CASSSTGAGEKLFF.

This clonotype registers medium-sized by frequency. CDR3 residues: CASSTRTGGLTDTQYF. V usage is TRBV11-1 and J usage is TRBJ2-3; TCRdb names TRBD1, which stays unverified in the absence of DNA. The CDR3 loop spans 16 amino acids. Germline V CDR1 and CDR2: SGHAT, FQDESV (reference sequence).

CDR3 amino acids: CASRDRGITDTQYF. V gene TRBV5-5 combines with J gene TRBJ2-3; absent DNA, TCRdb's TRBD1 call cannot be checked. Germline CDR1 SGHKS, CDR2 YYEKEE (reference sequence). This CDR3 region has 14 residues.

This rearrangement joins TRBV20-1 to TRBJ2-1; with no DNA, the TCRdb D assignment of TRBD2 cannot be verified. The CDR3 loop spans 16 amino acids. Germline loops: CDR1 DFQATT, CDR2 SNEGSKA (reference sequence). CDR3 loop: CSAIELAGNAYNEQFF.

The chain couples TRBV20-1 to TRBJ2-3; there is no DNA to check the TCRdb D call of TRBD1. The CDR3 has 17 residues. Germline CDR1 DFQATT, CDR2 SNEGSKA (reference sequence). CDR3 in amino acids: CSAKDPGQGALTDTQYF.

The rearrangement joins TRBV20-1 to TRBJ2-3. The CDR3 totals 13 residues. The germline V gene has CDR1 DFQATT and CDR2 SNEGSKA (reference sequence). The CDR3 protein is CSALTASTDTQYF.

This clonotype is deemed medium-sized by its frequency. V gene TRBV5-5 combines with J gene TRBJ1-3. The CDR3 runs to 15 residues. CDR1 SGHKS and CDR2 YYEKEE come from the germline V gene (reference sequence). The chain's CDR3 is CASSYHWGNENTIYF.

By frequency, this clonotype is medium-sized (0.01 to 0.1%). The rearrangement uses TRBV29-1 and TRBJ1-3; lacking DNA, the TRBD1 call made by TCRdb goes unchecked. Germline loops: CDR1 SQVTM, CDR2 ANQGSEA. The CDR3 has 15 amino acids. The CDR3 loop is CSVTRRGEPGNTIYF.

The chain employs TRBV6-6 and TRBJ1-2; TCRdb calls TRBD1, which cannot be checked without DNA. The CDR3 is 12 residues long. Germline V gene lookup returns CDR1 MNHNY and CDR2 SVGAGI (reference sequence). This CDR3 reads CVVGGTNYGYTF.

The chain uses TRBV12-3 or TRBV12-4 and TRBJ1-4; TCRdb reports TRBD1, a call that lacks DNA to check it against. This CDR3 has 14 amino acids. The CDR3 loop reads CASTDRDRGEKLFF.

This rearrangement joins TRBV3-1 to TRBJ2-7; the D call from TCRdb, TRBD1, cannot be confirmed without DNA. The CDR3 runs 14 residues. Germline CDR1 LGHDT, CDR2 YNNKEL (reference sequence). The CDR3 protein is CASSPGTGAAEQYF.

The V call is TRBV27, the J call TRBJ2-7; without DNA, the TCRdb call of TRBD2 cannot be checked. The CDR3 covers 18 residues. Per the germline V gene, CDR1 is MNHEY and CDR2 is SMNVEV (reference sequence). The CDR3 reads CASSLPGLAGDLTYEQYF.

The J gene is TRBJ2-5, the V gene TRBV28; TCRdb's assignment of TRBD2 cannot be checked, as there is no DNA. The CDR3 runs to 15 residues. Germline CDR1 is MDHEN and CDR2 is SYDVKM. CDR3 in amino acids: CASSFASGFKETQYF. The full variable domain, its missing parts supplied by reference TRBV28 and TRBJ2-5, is DVKVTQSSRYLVKRTGEKVFLECVQDMDHENMFWYRQDPGLGLRLIYFSYDVKMKEKGDIPEGYSVSREKKERFSLILESASTNQTSMYLCASSFASGFKETQYFGPGTRLLVL.

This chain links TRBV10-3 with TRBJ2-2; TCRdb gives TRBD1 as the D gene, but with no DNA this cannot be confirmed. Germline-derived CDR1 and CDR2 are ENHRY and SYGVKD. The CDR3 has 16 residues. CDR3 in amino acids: CAISRQGPPNTGELFF.

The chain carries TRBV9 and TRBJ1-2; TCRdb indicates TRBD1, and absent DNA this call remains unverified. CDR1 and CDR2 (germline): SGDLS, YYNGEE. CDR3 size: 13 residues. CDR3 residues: CASSPWDSYGYTF.

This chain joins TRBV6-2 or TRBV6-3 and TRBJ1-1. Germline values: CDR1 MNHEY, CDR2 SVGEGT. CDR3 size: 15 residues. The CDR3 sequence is CASSYSRWGNTEAFF.

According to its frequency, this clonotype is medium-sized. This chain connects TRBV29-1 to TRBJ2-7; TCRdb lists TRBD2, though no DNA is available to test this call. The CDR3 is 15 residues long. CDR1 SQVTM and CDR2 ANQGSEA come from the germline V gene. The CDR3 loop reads CSVEGGTTGGYEQYF.

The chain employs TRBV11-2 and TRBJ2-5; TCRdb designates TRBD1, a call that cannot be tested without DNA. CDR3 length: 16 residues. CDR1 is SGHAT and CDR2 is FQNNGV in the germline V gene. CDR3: CASSLEQAWVQETQYF.

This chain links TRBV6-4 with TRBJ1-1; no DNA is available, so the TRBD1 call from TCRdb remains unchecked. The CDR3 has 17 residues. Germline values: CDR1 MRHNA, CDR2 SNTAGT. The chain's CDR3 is CASRPGRTINMNTEAFF.

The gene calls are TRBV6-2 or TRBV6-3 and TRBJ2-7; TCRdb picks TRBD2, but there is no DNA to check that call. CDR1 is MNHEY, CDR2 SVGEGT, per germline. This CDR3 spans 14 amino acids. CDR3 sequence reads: CASSDGTSFYEQYF.

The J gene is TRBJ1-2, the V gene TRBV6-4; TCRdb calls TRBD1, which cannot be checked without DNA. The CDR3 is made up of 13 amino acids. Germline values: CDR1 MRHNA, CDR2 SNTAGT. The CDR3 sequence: CASSEEGNYGYTF.

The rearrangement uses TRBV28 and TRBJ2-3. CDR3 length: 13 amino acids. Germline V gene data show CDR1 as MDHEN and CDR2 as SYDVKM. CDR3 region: CASSLQGTDTQYF. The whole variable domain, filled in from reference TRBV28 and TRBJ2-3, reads DVKVTQSSRYLVKRTGEKVFLECVQDMDHENMFWYRQDPGLGLRLIYFSYDVKMKEKGDIPEGYSVSREKKERFSLILESASTNQTSMYLCASSLQGTDTQYFGPGTRLTVL.

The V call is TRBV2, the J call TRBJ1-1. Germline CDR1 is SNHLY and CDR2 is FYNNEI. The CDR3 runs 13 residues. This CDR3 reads CASIWVGNTEAFF.

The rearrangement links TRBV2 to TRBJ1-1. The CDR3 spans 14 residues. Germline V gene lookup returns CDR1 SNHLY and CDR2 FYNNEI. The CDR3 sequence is CASRKNREGTEAFF.